This T cell receptor (beta chain) was obtained from a study of T cell repertoires in cytomegalovirus infection. Across the whole study: The public TCR beta signatures pointed to both CMV infection and matching HLA type. Study findings and constraints: Based on cumulative public TCR beta family frequency, carriers of CMV plus the relevant HLA were identified. Across the ex vivo response, the dominant clonotypes were HLA-C-restricted CMV-specific TCR beta clonotypes.

TCRdb redid the calling of the reads with MiXCR, one entry per CDR3 protein. The data hold 500,000 to 600,000 distinct CDR3 sequences, with 15% to 20% observed a single time. This clonotype showed up many times. The antigen is unknown. The germline V and J ends were trimmed by 2 bases and 3 bases, with 8 bases remaining between them. This CDR3 spans 13 amino acids. This chain uses TRBV12-3 or TRBV12-4 with TRBJ2-7, with unresolved D. This receptor was taken from a human donor in good health (CMV status not recorded). Some clones in this sample may be carry-over from other donors' samples. Material: CD8+ T cells from PBMCs. Here the CDR3 DNA reads TGTGCCAGCAGTTTATCGTACAGCTACGAGCAGTACTTC. It specifies CASSLSYSYEQYF.